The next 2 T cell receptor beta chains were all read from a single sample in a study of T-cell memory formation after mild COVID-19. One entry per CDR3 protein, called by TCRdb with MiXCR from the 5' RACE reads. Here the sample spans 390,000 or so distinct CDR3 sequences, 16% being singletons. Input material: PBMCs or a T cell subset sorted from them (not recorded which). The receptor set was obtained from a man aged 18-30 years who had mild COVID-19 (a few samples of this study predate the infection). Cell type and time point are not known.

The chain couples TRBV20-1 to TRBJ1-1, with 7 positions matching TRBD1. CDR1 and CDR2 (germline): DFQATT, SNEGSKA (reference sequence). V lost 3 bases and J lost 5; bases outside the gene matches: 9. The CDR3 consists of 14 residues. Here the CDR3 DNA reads TGCAGTGCTAGCCCAGCGGGACAGCTGACTGAAGCTTTCTTT. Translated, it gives CSASPAGQLTEAFF.

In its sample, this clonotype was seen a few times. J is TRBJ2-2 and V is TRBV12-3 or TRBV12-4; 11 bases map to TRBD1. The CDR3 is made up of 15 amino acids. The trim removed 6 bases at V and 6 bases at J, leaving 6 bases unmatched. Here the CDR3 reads CASSLRTGGPGELFF. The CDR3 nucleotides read TGTGCCAGCAGCCTAAGGACAGGGGGCCCCGGGGAGCTGTTTTTT.